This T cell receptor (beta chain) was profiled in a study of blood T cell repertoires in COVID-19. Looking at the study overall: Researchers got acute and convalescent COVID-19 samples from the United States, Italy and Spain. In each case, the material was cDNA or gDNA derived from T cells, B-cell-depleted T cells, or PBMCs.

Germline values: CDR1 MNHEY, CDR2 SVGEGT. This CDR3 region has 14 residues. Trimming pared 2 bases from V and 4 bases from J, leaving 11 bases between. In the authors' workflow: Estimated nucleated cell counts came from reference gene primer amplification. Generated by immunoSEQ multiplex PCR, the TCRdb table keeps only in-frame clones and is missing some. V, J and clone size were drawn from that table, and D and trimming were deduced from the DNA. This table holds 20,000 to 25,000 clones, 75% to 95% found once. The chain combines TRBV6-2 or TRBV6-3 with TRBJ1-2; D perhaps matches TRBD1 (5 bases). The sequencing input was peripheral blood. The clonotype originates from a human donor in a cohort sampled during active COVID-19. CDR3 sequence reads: CASSYRGSLYGYTF. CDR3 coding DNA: TGTGCCAGCAGTTACAGGGGAAGCCTCTATGGCTACACCTTC.